This T cell receptor beta chain was sequenced in a study of OX40 agonist ivuxolimab in advanced cancers. In terms of the full investigation: Ivuxolimab was a fully human IgG2 agonistic monoclonal antibody targeting the costimulatory receptor OX40 (CD134). Peripheral TCRbeta sequencing aimed to test whether ivuxolimab altered TCR sequence diversity and caused clonal T-cell expansion. Of the roughly 52 dose-escalation patients, hepatocellular carcinoma was present in 19, melanoma in roughly 15, renal cell carcinoma in 9 and head and neck cancer in 9. Intravenous ivuxolimab was administered to patients every 2 weeks at six dose levels: 0.01, 0.1, 0.3, 1.5, 3 and 10 mg/kg. The paper reports the monotherapy dose-escalation portion (N of about 54 patients) of the phase I ivuxolimab trial. Patients were allowed to have had prior anti-PD-1, anti-PD-L1 or anti-CTLA-4 therapy, and roughly two fifths of the dose-escalation patients had been treated with checkpoint inhibitors. Partial responses occurred in three dose-escalation patients, of whom one had hepatocellular carcinoma and two had cutaneous melanoma. In the dose-escalation cohort, roughly four fifths of patients were male, and the mean age was approximately 60 years, with a range of roughly 20 to 80. Overall study outcomes, separate from this receptor: Low levels of normalized T-cell clonal expansion were also shown by some nonresponding patients. At doses of 0.1 to 3.0 mg/kg, clonal expansion of both CD4+ and CD8+ T cells in blood was seen between baseline and week 6. After ivuxolimab, expanded clones were on average more numerous among CD8+ T cells than among CD4+ T cells. The antigen specificity of the peripheral T cells that underwent clonal expansion was not determined. In the 0.1-3.0 mg/kg groups, partial responders had among the lowest normalized peripheral clonal expansion, particularly in CD8+ T cells.

Note on this clone: The antigen it recognizes is unknown. Qualities for individual bases were not recorded, and no much larger clone is one base off.

Reading from cysteine to phenylalanine, the CDR3 counts 11 amino acids. Only the CDR3 region is kept as DNA, spanning 33 bases read in frame from base 1. V was cut back by 5 bases and J by 6 bases, leaving a gap of 5 bases between them. CDR1 SGHTA and CDR2 FQGNSA are derived from the germline V gene. Genomic DNA was extracted from sorted cells for sequencing of the TCRbeta CDR3 region. The immunoSEQ Assay was used to sequence the TCRbeta CDR3 regions. TCRdb provides this immuneACCESS table in a form limited to in-frame rearrangements. Some clones are lacking; in checked studies, under half of them reflect an unresolved V gene, and why the rest are absent is not known. Counted in this sample were 74,000 or so clones; approximately 81% of them appeared once. The ten largest clonotypes hold roughly 2% of the sample. The trial excluded patients who had a history of autoimmune disease or who were on systemic immunosuppression. Peripheral blood for TCR sequencing was drawn from every dose cohort at baseline, at cycle 4 day 1 and at cycle 7 day 1. The samples were taken from a phase I, first-in-human, multicenter, open-label dose-escalation trial of ivuxolimab. Adults with locally advanced or metastatic melanoma, renal cell carcinoma, hepatocellular carcinoma or head and neck squamous cell carcinoma were enrolled in the trial. CD4+ and CD8+ T cells were sorted separately from peripheral blood before TCR sequencing.

The sample here was CD4+ or CD8+ T cells sorted from blood, taken in a trial of the OX40 agonist ivuxolimab. The sequence joins TRBV7-2 to TRBJ2-1; no confident D gene assignment can be made. This TCR came from an adult with an advanced solid tumor such as melanoma, head and neck, liver or kidney cancer. The DNA reads TGTGCCAGCAGCCTAAGCAATGAGCAGTTCTTC. Its product reads: CASSLSNEQFF.